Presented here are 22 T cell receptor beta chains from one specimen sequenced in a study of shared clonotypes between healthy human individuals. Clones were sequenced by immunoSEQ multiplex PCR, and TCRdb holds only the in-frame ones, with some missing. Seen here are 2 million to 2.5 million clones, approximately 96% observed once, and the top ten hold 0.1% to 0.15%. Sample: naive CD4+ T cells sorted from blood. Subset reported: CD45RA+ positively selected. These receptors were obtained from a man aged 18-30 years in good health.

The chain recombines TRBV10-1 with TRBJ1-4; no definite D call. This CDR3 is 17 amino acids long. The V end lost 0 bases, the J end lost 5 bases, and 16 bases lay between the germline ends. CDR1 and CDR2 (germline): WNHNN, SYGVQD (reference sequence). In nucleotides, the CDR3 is TGCGCCAGCAGTGAGTCTGGCAGGTCGGGTAAAAATGAAAAACTGTTTTTT. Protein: CASSESGRSGKNEKLFF.

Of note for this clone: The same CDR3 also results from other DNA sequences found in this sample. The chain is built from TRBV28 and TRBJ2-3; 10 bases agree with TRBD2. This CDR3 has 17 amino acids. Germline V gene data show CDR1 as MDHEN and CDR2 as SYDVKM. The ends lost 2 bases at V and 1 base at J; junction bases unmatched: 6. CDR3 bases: TGTGCCAGCAGTTTAGCACGTCTAGCGGGGGGCACAGATACGCAGTATTTT. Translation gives CASSLARLAGGTDTQYF.

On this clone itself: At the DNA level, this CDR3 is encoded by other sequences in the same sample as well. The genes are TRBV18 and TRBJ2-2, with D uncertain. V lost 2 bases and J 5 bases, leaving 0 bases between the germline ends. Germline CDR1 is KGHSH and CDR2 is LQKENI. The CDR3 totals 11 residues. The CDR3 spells CASSPTGELFF. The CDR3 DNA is TGTGCCAGCTCACCAACCGGGGAGCTGTTTTTT.

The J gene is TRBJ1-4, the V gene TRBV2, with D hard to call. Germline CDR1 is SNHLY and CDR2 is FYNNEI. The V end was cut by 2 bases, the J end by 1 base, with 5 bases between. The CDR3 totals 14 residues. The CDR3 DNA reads TGTGCCAGCAGTGAATTCTTAACTAATGAAAAACTGTTTTTT. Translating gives CASSEFLTNEKLFF. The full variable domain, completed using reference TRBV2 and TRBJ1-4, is EPEVTQTPSHQVTQMGQEVILRCVPISNHLYFYWYRQILGQKVEFLVSFYNNEISEKSEIFDDQFSVERPDGSNFTLKIRSTKLEDSAMYFCASSEFLTNEKLFFGSGTQLSVL.

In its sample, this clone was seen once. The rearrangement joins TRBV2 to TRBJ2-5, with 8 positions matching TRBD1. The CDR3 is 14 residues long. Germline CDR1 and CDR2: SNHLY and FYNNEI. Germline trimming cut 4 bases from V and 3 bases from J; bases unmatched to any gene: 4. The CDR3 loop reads CASSGTGSKETQYF. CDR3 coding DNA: TGTGCCAGCAGTGGGACAGGGTCGAAAGAGACCCAGTACTTC. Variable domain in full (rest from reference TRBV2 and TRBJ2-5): EPEVTQTPSHQVTQMGQEVILRCVPISNHLYFYWYRQILGQKVEFLVSFYNNEISEKSEIFDDQFSVERPDGSNFTLKIRSTKLEDSAMYFCASSGTGSKETQYFGPGTRLLVL.

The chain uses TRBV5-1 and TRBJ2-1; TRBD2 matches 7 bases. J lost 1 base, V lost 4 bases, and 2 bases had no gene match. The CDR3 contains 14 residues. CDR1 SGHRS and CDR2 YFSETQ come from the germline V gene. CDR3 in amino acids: CASSRDYSYNEQFF. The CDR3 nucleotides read TGCGCCAGCAGCCGGGACTATTCCTACAATGAGCAGTTCTTC.

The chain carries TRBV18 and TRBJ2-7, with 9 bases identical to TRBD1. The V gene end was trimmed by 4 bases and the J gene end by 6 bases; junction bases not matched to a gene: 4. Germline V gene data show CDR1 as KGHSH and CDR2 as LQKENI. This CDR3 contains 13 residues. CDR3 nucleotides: TGTGCCAGCTCACTGGACAGGGGAAGCGAGCAGTACTTC. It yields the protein CASSLDRGSEQYF.

CDR3: CASSFLHEQYF. In nucleotides, the CDR3 is TGTGCCAGCAGCTTTCTCCACGAGCAGTACTTC. The chain uses TRBV7-2 and TRBJ2-7; D uncertain. Trimming took 3 bases from V and 5 from J, leaving 5 bases between them. The CDR3 spans 11 residues. CDR1 is SGHTA, CDR2 FQGNSA, per germline.

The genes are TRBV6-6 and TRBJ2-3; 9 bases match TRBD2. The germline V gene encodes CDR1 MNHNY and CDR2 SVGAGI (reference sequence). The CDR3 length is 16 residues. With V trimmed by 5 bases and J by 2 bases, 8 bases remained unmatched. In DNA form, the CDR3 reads TGTGCCAGCAGTACCGGGCTAGCGGGGTTCACAGATACGCAGTATTTT. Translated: CASSTGLAGFTDTQYF.

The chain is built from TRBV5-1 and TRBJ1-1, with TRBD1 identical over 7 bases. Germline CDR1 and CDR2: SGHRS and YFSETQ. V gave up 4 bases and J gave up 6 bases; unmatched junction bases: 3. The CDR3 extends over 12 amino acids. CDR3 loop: CASSVGQSEAFF. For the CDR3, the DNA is TGCGCCAGCAGCGTGGGACAGTCTGAAGCTTTCTTT.

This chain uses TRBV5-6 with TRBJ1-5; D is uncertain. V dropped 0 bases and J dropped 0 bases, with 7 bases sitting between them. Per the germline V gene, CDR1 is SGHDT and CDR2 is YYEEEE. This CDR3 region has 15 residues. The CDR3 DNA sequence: TGTGCCAGCAGCTTGGCAGGCAATAGCAATCAGCCCCAGCATTTT. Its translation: CASSLAGNSNQPQHF.

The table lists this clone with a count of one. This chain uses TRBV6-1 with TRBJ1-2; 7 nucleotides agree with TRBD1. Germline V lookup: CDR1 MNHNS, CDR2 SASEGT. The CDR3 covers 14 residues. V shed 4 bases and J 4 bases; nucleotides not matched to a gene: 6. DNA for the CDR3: TGTGCCAGCAGTGGAGACAGGGCACCCTATGGCTACACCTTC. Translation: CASSGDRAPYGYTF.

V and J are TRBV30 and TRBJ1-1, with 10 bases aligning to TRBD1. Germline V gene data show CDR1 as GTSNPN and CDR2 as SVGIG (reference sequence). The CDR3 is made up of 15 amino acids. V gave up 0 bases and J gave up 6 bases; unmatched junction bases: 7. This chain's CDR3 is CAWSVARTGGSEAFF. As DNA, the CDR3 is TGTGCCTGGAGTGTAGCGCGGACAGGGGGTTCTGAAGCTTTCTTT.

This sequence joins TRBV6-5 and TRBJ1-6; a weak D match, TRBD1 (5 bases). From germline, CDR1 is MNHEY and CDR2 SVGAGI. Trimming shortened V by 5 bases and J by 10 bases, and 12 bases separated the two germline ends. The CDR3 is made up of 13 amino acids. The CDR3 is CASSRGRGSPLHF. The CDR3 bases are TGTGCCAGCAGTAGGGGACGGGGATCACCCCTCCACTTT.

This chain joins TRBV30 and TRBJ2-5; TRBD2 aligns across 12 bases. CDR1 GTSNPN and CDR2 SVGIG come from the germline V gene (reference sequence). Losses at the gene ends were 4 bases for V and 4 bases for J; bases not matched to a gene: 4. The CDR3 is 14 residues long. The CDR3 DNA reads TGTGCCTGGACTAGCGGGAGGGCCGCAGAGACCCAGTACTTC. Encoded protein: CAWTSGRAAETQYF.

The chain's CDR3 is CASSQVTGSANTGELFF. In DNA form, the CDR3 reads TGTGCCAGCAGCCAAGTGACAGGGAGTGCGAACACCGGGGAGCTGTTTTTT. The rearrangement links TRBV14 to TRBJ2-2, with 7 bases aligning to TRBD1. V shed 1 base, J shed 0 bases, and the junction held 5 bases outside the gene matches. Germline CDR1 reads SGHDN; CDR2 reads FVKESK. The CDR3 is 17 amino acids.

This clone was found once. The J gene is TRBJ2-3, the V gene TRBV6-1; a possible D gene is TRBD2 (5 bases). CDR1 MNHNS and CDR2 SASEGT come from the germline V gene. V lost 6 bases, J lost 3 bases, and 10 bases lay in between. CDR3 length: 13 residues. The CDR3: CASRRADTDTQYF. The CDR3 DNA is TGTGCCAGCAGGCGAGCGGATACAGATACGCAGTATTTT.

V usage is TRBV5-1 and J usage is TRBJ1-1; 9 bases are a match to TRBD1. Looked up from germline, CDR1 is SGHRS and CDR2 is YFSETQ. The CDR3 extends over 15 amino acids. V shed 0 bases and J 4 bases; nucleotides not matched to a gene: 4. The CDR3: CASSLGGTGTTEAFF. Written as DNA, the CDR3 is TGCGCCAGCAGCTTGGGCGGGACAGGGACCACTGAAGCTTTCTTT.

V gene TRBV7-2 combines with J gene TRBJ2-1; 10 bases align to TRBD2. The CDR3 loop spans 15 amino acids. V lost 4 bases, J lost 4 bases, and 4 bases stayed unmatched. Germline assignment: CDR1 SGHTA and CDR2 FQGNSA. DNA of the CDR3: TGTGCCAGCAGCTCCCCTAGCGGGGGTTACAATGAGCAGTTCTTC. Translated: CASSSPSGGYNEQFF.

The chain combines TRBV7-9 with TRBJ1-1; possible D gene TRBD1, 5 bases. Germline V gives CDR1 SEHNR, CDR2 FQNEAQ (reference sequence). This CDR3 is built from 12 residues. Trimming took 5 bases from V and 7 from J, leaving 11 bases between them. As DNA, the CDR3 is TGTGCCAGCAGCATTCAGGACAATGAAGCTTTCTTT. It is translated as CASSIQDNEAFF.

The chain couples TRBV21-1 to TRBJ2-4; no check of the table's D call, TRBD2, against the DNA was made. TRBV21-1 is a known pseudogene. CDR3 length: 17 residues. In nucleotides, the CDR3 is TGTGCCAGCAGCTTTCGGAGTAGGAAACTAGCCAAAAACATTCAGTACTTC. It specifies CASSFRSRKLAKNIQYF.

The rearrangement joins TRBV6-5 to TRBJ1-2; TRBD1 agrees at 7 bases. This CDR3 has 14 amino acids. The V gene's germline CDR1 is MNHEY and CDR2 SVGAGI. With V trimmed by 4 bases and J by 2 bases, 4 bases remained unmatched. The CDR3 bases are TGTGCCAGCAGTTGGGGACAGAAGAACTATGGCTACACCTTC. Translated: CASSWGQKNYGYTF.